This T cell receptor beta chain was found in a study of blood T cell repertoires in COVID-19. This clone was counted a few times. Germline V gene data show CDR1 as SGHNT and CDR2 as YYREEE (reference sequence). The V end was cut by 4 bases, the J end by 0 bases, with 16 bases between. The CDR3 has 17 residues. Repertoires were generated with immunoSEQ multiplex PCR, while TCRdb's copy carries only in-frame clones and drops some. The sample has some 160,000 clones, roughly 90% seen once. This sequence originates from a man aged 55 to 70 with acute or convalescent COVID-19. The source material was peripheral blood. The chain links TRBV5-4 to TRBJ1-4; tentative D call: TRBD1 (6 bases). CDR3 protein: CASSPAGAGTTNEKLFF. The CDR3 DNA reads as TGTGCCAGCAGCCCGGCGGGGGCAGGGACAACTAATGAAAAACTGTTTTTT.